This TCR beta chain was retrieved from a study of CD8 T cells in Susac syndrome. The authors reverse transcribed roughly 0.5 to 1 ug RNA with random hexamers. TCRdb redid the calling of the immunoSEQ multiplex PCR reads with MiXCR, one entry per CDR3 protein. Of 330,000 or so distinct CDR3 sequences in the sample, 70% to 90% were seen once. TCR beta sequencing covered blood CD8+ and CD4+ T cells. Treatment-naive patients with stable or active relapsing-remitting disease served as multiple sclerosis controls. Trimming shortened V by 6 bases and J by 5 bases, and 22 bases separated the two germline ends. There are 16 residues in the CDR3.

What was sequenced was CD8+ T cells from PBMCs. The chain has TRBV12-3 or TRBV12-4 and TRBJ2-5; tentative D call: TRBD1 (6 bases). The clonotype originates from a human donor with multiple sclerosis. CDR3 region: CASRLAPDSRRETQYF. The CDR3 DNA follows: TGTGCCAGCAGACTCGCCCCGGACAGCCGACGCGAGACCCAGTACTTC.